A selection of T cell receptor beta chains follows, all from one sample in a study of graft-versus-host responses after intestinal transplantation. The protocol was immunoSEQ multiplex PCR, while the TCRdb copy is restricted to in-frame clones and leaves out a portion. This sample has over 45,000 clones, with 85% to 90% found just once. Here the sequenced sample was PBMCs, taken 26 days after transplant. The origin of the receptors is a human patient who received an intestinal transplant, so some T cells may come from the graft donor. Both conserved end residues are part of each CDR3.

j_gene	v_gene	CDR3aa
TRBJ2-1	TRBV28	CASSGELAGGTYEQFF
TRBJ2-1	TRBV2	CASSGVLRTGTDYNEQFF
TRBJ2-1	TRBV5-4	CASSPGTSGSSGNDEQFF
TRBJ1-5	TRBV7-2	CASSPRQGRVNQPQHF
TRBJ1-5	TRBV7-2	CASSLDMGLNQPQHF
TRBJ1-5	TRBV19	CASSAEQGADNQPQHF
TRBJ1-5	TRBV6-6	CASMELAGHQPQHF
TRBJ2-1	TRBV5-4	CASSFVGAAVDEQFF
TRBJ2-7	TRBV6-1	CASTNSGSAYEQYF
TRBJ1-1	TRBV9	CASSVGGQAMNTEAFF
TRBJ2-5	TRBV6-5	CAVGTGTFQETQYF
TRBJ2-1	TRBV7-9	CASSWIAGGNNEQFF
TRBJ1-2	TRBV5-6	CASSLISNYGYTF
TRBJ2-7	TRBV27	CASSLGTSGRAGIFPEQYF
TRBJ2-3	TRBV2	CASAPELAEHTDTQYF
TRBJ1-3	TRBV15	CATSRDRGLSGNTIYF
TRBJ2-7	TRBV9	CASSVVRDGEQYF
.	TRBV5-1	CASSLLGHEQYF
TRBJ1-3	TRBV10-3	CAISAAGLTSGNTIYF
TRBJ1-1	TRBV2	CASSDDQGTEAFF
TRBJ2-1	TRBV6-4	CASSAAGANEQFF
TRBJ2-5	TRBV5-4	CASSLDRGEETQYF
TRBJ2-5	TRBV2	CASSRGEETQYF
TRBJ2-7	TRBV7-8	CASSLIGVSSYEQYF
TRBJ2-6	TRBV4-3	CASSQDGAISGANVLTF
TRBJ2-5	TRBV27	CASSLTSGGPGETQYF
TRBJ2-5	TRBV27	CASSLSLGQQETQYF
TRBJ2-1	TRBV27	CASSLYWGGSYNEQFF
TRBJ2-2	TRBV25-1	CASSEYRPGPTGELFF
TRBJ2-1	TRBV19	CASSIQGGYNEQFF
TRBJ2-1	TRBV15	CATSRGRQGSKYEQFF
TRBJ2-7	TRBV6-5	CASSYEKGGTYEQYF
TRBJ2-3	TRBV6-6	CASRDGQGATDTQYF
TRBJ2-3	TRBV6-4	CASSDGGDGTDTQYF
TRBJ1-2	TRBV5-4	CASSYQTGNYGYTF
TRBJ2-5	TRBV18	CASSVGLQETQYF
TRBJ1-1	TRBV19	CASSIETGGWTEAFF